This entry lists 25 T cell receptor beta chains sequenced from one sample in a study of blood T cell repertoires in COVID-19. The protocol was immunoSEQ multiplex PCR, while the TCRdb copy is restricted to in-frame clones and leaves out a portion. The table includes about 30,000 clones, approximately 86% detected once. Material: peripheral blood. These receptors all stem from a human donor in a cohort sampled during active COVID-19.

The rearrangement joins TRBV7-9 to TRBJ2-1; 11 positions agree with TRBD2. The CDR3 extends over 16 amino acids. The V gene's germline CDR1 is SEHNR and CDR2 FQNEAQ (reference sequence). V shed 2 bases and J 3 bases; nucleotides not matched to a gene: 3. Written as DNA, the CDR3 is TGTGCCAGCAGCTTAATAGCGGGGGGGAGCTACAATGAGCAGTTCTTC. Residues: CASSLIAGGSYNEQFF.

This chain uses TRBV4-1 with TRBJ2-3; D gene unclear. V lost 4 bases, J lost 4 bases, and 9 bases lay in between. Germline V lookup: CDR1 MGHRA, CDR2 YSYEKL. The CDR3 is 13 amino acids. The CDR3 bases are TGCGCCAGCAGCCTCTCGCAGGCAGATACGCAGTATTTT. Encoded protein: CASSLSQADTQYF.

The V gene is TRBV28, the J gene TRBJ2-5; 10 bases agree with TRBD2. CDR1 MDHEN and CDR2 SYDVKM come from the germline V gene. The CDR3 is made up of 18 amino acids. With 2 bases clipped from V and 6 bases from J, the junction kept 15 bases outside the gene matches. The CDR3 protein is CASSLGLAETWGQKTQYF. The CDR3 DNA reads TGTGCCAGCAGTTTAGGACTAGCGGAAACTTGGGGACAAAAGACCCAGTACTTC.

J is TRBJ2-7 and V is TRBV10-2; D unresolved. CDR1 is WSHSY, CDR2 SAAADI, per germline. CDR3 length equals 13 residues. V lost 0 bases and J lost 4, with 7 bases in between. The CDR3 spells CASSESSAYEQYF. CDR3 sequence (DNA): TGCGCCAGCAGTGAGTCGAGTGCGTACGAGCAGTACTTC.

V is TRBV7-9 and J is TRBJ2-7; 10 nucleotides align to TRBD1. The junction had 10 bases not matched to a gene; V was cut back by 1 base and J by 4 bases. Germline loops: CDR1 SEHNR, CDR2 FQNEAQ (reference sequence). The CDR3 sequence is 17 residues long. CDR3 residues: CASSLGSTRQGAYEQYF. The CDR3 DNA reads TGTGCCAGCAGCTTAGGATCAACCCGACAGGGGGCGTACGAGCAGTACTTC. The full variable domain, in which reference TRBV7-9 and TRBJ2-7 provide the parts outside the CDR3, is DTGVSQNPRHKITKRGQNVTFRCDPISEHNRLYWYRQTLGQGPEFLTYFQNEAQLEKSRLLSDRFSAERPKGSFSTLEIQRTEQGDSAMYLCASSLGSTRQGAYEQYFGPGTRLTVT.

V gene TRBV4-1 combines with J gene TRBJ2-1; 12 nucleotides match TRBD2. CDR1 and CDR2 (germline): MGHRA, YSYEKL. V shed 5 bases and J 7 bases; nucleotides not matched to a gene: 9. There are 16 residues in the CDR3. CDR3 in DNA: TGCGCCAGCAGCAAAAGCTCTAGCGGGGGGGCAAATGAGCAGTTCTTC. This translates into CASSKSSSGGANEQFF.

This sequence joins TRBV7-9 and TRBJ1-2; D possibly corresponds to TRBD1 (6 bases). Germline CDR1 reads SEHNR; CDR2 reads FQNEAQ (reference sequence). V was cut by 1 base and J by 1 base, with 7 bases left in between. The CDR3 extends over 14 amino acids. Here the CDR3 reads CASSLVDSNYGYTF. The CDR3 coding sequence is TGTGCCAGCAGCTTAGTGGACAGTAACTATGGCTACACCTTC.

This chain links TRBV24-1 with TRBJ1-2, with D possibly being TRBD1 (5 bases). This CDR3 region has 13 residues. The V end lost 2 bases, the J end lost 7 bases, and 10 bases lay between the germline ends. The germline V gene has CDR1 KGHDR and CDR2 SFDVKD. The DNA for the CDR3 is TGTGCCACCAGTGATTCCAGGGCGCGTGGCTACACCTTC. As protein: CATSDSRARGYTF.

The chain joins TRBV2 to TRBJ2-7; no clear D. The germline CDR1 and CDR2 sequences are SNHLY and FYNNEI. The CDR3 totals 14 residues. The germline V and J ends were trimmed by 11 bases and 0 bases, with 17 bases remaining between them. The CDR3 nucleotides are TGTGCCGGAGCAAGAGACTTTAGCTCCTACGAGCAGTACTTC. Amino acids: CAGARDFSSYEQYF.

This clone was counted a single time. The J gene is TRBJ1-1, the V gene TRBV2; 9 bases line up with TRBD1. This CDR3 region has 14 residues. Germline V gene data show CDR1 as SNHLY and CDR2 as FYNNEI. V shed 6 bases, J shed 4 bases, and the junction held 6 bases outside the gene matches. This CDR3 is CASRDRGGSTEAFF. The DNA of the CDR3 is TGTGCCAGCAGGGACAGGGGCGGGAGCACTGAAGCTTTCTTT.

The chain joins TRBV7-3 to TRBJ1-6; D ambiguous. Trimming took 2 bases from V and 7 from J, leaving 9 bases between them. This CDR3 is built from 14 residues. The germline V gene has CDR1 SGHTA and CDR2 FQGTGA. CDR3 sequence: CASSLSQMNSPLHF. The CDR3 DNA follows: TGTGCCAGCAGCTTATCACAGATGAATTCACCCCTCCACTTT. Together with reference TRBV7-3 and TRBJ1-6, the CDR3 gives the full variable domain: GAGVSQTPSNKVTEKGKYVELRCDPISGHTALYWYRQSLGQGPEFLIYFQGTGAADDSGLPNDRFFAVRPEGSVSTLKIQRTERGDSAVYLCASSLSQMNSPLHFGNGTRLTVT.

The chain uses TRBV12-5 and TRBJ1-1, with 8 bases identical to TRBD1. V lost 5 bases to trimming and J lost 1 base; unmatched junction nucleotides: 3. Looked up from germline, CDR1 is LGHNT and CDR2 is FRNRAP. The CDR3 covers 14 residues. The CDR3 loop is CASGPGQGNTEAFF. The CDR3 DNA follows: TGTGCTAGTGGTCCTGGACAGGGGAACACTGAAGCTTTCTTT.

V and J are TRBV3-1 (or the pseudogene TRBV3-2) and TRBJ2-6; maybe TRBD1 (6 bases). V was cut by 4 bases and J by 2 bases, with 12 bases left in between. Germline lookup yields CDR1 LGHDT and CDR2 YNNKEL (reference sequence). This CDR3 is 16 amino acids long. The CDR3 here is CASSRDTGTGANVLTF. For the CDR3, the DNA is TGTGCCAGCAGCCGAGACACAGGGACTGGGGCCAACGTCCTGACTTTC.

The chain couples TRBV5-1 to TRBJ2-3; 8 bases line up with TRBD2. The V gene's germline CDR1 is SGHRS and CDR2 YFSETQ. V was clipped by 0 bases and J by 4 bases; unmatched bases: 7. The CDR3 extends over 16 amino acids. This chain's CDR3 is CASSLAGGRSADTQYF. Here the CDR3 DNA reads TGCGCCAGCAGCTTGGCGGGGGGGCGTTCGGCAGATACGCAGTATTTT.

The chain is built from TRBV29-1 and TRBJ1-2; 7 positions match TRBD1. The CDR3 is made up of 13 amino acids. V lost 4 bases to trimming and J lost 4 bases; unmatched junction nucleotides: 6. CDR1 and CDR2 from the germline V gene are SQVTM and ANQGSEA. The CDR3 here is CSVVPPGGYGYTF. The CDR3 bases are TGCAGCGTTGTACCGCCAGGGGGCTATGGCTACACCTTC.

This chain links TRBV11-2 with TRBJ2-5; TRBD1 matches at 9 bases. The V and J ends lost 3 bases and 4 bases, in that order; junction bases with no gene match: 6. CDR1 and CDR2 (germline): SGHAT, FQNNGV. This CDR3 spans 15 amino acids. The CDR3 loop reads CASSFTGGALETQYF. CDR3 in DNA: TGTGCCAGCAGCTTCACAGGGGGCGCTTTAGAGACCCAGTACTTC.

V usage is TRBV7-2 and J usage is TRBJ2-2, with unresolved D. The V and J ends lost 2 bases and 6 bases respectively, with 13 bases between them. The CDR3 runs to 15 residues. Per germline, CDR1 SGHTA and CDR2 FQGNSA. The CDR3 reads CASSLFQWLAGELFF. CDR3 in DNA: TGTGCCAGCAGCTTATTCCAATGGCTCGCCGGGGAGCTGTTTTTT.

The gene calls are TRBV2 and TRBJ2-5; D gene ambiguous. Germline values: CDR1 SNHLY, CDR2 FYNNEI. V lost 4 bases to trimming and J lost 5 bases, with 11 bases between them. There are 13 residues in the CDR3. The CDR3 region is CASSAQWQETQYF. In DNA, the CDR3 is TGTGCCAGCAGTGCGCAGTGGCAGGAGACCCAGTACTTC. Full variable domain (rest looked up from reference TRBV2 and TRBJ2-5): EPEVTQTPSHQVTQMGQEVILRCVPISNHLYFYWYRQILGQKVEFLVSFYNNEISEKSEIFDDQFSVERPDGSNFTLKIRSTKLEDSAMYFCASSAQWQETQYFGPGTRLLVL.

This clone was detected a few times. This chain links TRBV5-4 with TRBJ1-1; D is perhaps TRBD1 (6 bases). Trimming removed 3 bases at V and 1 base at J, with 13 bases between. The germline CDR1 and CDR2 sequences are SGHNT and YYREEE (reference sequence). The CDR3 totals 15 residues. The CDR3 protein is CASSSMAGENTEAFF. DNA for the CDR3: TGTGCCAGCAGCTCGATGGCAGGGGAGAACACTGAAGCTTTCTTT.

This clone was counted a single time. The chain carries TRBV2 and TRBJ2-1; maybe TRBD1 (9 bases). Trimming took 6 bases from V and 9 from J, leaving 21 bases between them. This CDR3 contains 15 residues. Germline assignment: CDR1 SNHLY and CDR2 FYNNEI. The CDR3 sequence: CASRGGQGSGGEQFF. The CDR3, as DNA: TGTGCCAGCAGGGGTGGACAGGGGAGCGGGGGTGAGCAGTTCTTC.

V is TRBV9 and J is TRBJ2-3; tentative D call: TRBD2 (6 bases). Germline V CDR1 and CDR2: SGDLS, YYNGEE. This CDR3 is 15 amino acids long. Trimming removed 0 bases at V and 1 base at J, with 9 bases between. CDR3 protein: CASSVGASGTDTQYF. The CDR3 DNA is TGTGCCAGCAGCGTAGGGGCTAGCGGCACAGATACGCAGTATTTT.

The chain uses TRBV6-6 and TRBJ2-7; 10 bases are a match to TRBD2. The CDR3 contains 15 residues. V was clipped by 7 bases and J by 3 bases; unmatched bases: 9. Looked up from germline, CDR1 is MNHNY and CDR2 is SVGAGI (reference sequence). CDR3 sequence: CASTSGGVQYYEQYF. The CDR3 region has the DNA TGTGCCAGCACCAGCGGGGGGGTCCAGTACTACGAGCAGTACTTC.

The chain links TRBV6-5 to TRBJ1-1; tentatively, D is TRBD1 (6 bases). Trimming pared 4 bases from V and 3 bases from J, leaving 15 bases between. Germline-derived CDR1 and CDR2 are MNHEY and SVGAGI. The CDR3 contains 15 residues. In DNA form, the CDR3 reads TGTGCCAGCAGTTCATTACAGGGTGGGGACACTGAAGCTTTCTTT. It yields the protein CASSSLQGGDTEAFF.

The table lists this clone with a few counts. The rearrangement joins TRBV4-1 to TRBJ2-7, with D possibly TRBD1 on 5 matching bases. The CDR3 runs 14 residues. V was cut by 2 bases and J by 0 bases, with 8 bases left in between. Germline lookup yields CDR1 MGHRA and CDR2 YSYEKL. The CDR3 here is CASSQRRGSYEQYF. Here the CDR3 DNA reads TGCGCCAGCAGCCAAAGAAGGGGCTCCTACGAGCAGTACTTC.

This sequence joins TRBV30 and TRBJ2-7; 10 bases map to TRBD1. With 5 bases clipped from V and 5 bases from J, the junction kept 12 bases outside the gene matches. Germline CDR1 reads GTSNPN; CDR2 reads SVGIG (reference sequence). This CDR3 comprises 15 residues. The CDR3 bases are TGTGCCTGGGGGATCTTGACAGGGGGCGTACACGAGCAGTACTTC. Amino acid sequence: CAWGILTGGVHEQYF.